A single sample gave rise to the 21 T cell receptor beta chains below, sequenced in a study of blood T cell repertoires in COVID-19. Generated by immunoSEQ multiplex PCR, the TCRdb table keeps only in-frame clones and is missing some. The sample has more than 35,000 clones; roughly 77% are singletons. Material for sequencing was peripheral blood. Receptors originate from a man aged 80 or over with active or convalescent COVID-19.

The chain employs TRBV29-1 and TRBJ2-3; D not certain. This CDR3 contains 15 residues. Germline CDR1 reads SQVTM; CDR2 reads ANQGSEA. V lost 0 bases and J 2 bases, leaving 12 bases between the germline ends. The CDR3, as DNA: TGCAGCGTTGAAGAGGGCAGTGATTACACAGATACGCAGTATTTT. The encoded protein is CSVEEGSDYTDTQYF.

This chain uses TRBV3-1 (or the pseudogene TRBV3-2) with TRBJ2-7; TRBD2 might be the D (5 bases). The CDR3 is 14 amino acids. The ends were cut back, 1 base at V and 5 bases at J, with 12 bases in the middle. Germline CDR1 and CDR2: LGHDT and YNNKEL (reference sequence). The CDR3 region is CASSQVRTENEQYF. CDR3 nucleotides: TGTGCCAGCAGCCAAGTTCGGACTGAAAACGAGCAGTACTTC.

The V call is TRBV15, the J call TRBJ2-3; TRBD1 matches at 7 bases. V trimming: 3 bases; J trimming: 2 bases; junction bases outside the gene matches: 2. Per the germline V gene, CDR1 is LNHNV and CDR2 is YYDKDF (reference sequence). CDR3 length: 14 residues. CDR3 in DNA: TGTGCCACCAGCAGGGGACAGTTCACAGATACGCAGTATTTT. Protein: CATSRGQFTDTQYF.

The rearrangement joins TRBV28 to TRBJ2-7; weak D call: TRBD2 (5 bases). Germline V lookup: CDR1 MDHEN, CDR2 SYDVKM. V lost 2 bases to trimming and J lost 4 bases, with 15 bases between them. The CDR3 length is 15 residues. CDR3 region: CASSLVEGGPYEQYF. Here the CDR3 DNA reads TGTGCCAGCAGTTTAGTCGAGGGCGGGCCTTACGAGCAGTACTTC.

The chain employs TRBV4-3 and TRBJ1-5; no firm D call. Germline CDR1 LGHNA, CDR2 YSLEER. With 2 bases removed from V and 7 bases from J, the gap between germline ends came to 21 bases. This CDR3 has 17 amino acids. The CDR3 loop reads CASSQTVRDGYVQPQHF. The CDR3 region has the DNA TGCGCCAGCAGCCAAACGGTGAGGGATGGGTACGTACAGCCCCAGCATTTT.

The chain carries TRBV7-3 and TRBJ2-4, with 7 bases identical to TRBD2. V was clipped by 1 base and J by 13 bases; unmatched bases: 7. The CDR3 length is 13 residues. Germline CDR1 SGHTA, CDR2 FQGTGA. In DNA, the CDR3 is TGTGCCAGCAGCTTAAGGAGGGAGGGTCACCAGTACTTC. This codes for CASSLRREGHQYF. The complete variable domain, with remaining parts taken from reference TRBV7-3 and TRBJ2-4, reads GAGVSQTPSNKVTEKGKYVELRCDPISGHTALYWYRQSLGQGPEFLIYFQGTGAADDSGLPNDRFFAVRPEGSVSTLKIQRTERGDSAVYLCASSLRREGHQYFGAGTRLSVL.

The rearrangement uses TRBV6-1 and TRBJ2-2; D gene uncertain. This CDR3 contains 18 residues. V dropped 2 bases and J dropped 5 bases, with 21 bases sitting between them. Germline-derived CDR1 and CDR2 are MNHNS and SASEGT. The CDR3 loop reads CASSEKSVSSLGTGELFF. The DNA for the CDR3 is TGTGCCAGCAGTGAAAAATCCGTATCCAGTCTAGGAACCGGGGAGCTGTTTTTT.

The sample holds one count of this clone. CDR3 loop: CAWSPRTGASYEQYF. The CDR3, as DNA: TGTGCCTGGAGTCCCCGGACAGGGGCTTCTTACGAGCAGTACTTC. The rearrangement joins TRBV30 to TRBJ2-7; 9 nucleotides align to TRBD1. Trimming at V came to 2 bases and at J to 4 bases, leaving 9 bases not matched to a gene. Germline CDR1 reads GTSNPN; CDR2 reads SVGIG (reference sequence). This CDR3 region has 15 residues.

CDR3 DNA: TGTGCCAGCAGTACCGGGAACACTGAAGCTTTCTTT. It codes for CASSTGNTEAFF. The rearrangement links TRBV28 to TRBJ1-1; D remains ambiguous. The CDR3 loop spans 12 amino acids. The germline CDR1 and CDR2 sequences are MDHEN and SYDVKM. Deletions cut 5 bases from V and 1 base from J, with 5 bases between.

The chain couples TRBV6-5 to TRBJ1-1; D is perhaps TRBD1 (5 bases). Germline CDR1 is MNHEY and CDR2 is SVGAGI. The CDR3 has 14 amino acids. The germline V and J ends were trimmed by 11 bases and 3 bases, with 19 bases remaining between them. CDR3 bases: TGTGCCGCGATCCGGCCGGGGGAAGACACTGAAGCTTTCTTT. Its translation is CAAIRPGEDTEAFF.

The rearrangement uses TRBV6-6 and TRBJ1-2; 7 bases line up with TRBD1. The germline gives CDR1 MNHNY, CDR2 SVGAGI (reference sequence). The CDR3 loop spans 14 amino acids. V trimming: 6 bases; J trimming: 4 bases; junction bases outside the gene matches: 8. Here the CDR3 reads CASRHGTATYGYTF. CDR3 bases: TGTGCCAGCAGGCACGGGACAGCCACCTATGGCTACACCTTC.

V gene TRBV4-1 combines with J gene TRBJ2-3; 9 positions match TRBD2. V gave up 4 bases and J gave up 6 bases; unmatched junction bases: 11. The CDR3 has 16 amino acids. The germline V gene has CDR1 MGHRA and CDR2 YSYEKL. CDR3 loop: CASSLSGLANGDTQYF. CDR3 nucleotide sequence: TGCGCCAGCAGCCTCAGCGGACTAGCGAATGGGGATACGCAGTATTTT.

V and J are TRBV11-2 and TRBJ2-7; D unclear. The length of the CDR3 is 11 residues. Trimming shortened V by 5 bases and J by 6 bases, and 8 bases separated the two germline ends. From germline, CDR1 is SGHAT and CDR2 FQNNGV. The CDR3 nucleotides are TGTGCCAGCAGCCGGCCGGGCGAGCAGTACTTC. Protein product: CASSRPGEQYF.

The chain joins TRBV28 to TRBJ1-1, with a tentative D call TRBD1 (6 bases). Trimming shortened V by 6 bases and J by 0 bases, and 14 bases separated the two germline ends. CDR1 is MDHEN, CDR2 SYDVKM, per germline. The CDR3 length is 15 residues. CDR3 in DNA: TGTGCCAGCAGGGGGGGGCAGGGTATGAACACTGAAGCTTTCTTT. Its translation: CASRGGQGMNTEAFF.

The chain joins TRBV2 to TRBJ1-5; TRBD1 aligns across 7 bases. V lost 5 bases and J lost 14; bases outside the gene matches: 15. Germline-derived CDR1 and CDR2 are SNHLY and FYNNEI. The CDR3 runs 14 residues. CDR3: CASSSKSSGTVKHF. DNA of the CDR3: TGTGCCAGCAGTTCCAAATCTAGCGGGACAGTAAAGCATTTT.

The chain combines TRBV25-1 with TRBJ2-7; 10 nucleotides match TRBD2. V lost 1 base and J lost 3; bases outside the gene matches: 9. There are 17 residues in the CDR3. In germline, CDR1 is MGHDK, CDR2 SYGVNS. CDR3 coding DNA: TGTGCCAGCAGTGAATGGGGTAGCGGGAGGACCGGCTACGAGCAGTACTTC. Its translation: CASSEWGSGRTGYEQYF.

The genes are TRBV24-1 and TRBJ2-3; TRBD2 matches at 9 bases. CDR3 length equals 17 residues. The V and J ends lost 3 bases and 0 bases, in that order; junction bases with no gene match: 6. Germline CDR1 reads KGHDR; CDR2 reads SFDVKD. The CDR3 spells CATSDPLLAGSTDTQYF. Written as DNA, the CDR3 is TGTGCCACCAGTGATCCCCTCCTAGCGGGGAGCACAGATACGCAGTATTTT.

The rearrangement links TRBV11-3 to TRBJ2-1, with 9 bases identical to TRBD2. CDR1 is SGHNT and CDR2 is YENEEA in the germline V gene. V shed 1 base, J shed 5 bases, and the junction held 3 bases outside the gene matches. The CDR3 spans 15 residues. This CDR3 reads CASSLGTSEHNEQFF. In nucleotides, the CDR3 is TGTGCCAGCAGCTTAGGGACTAGCGAACACAATGAGCAGTTCTTC.

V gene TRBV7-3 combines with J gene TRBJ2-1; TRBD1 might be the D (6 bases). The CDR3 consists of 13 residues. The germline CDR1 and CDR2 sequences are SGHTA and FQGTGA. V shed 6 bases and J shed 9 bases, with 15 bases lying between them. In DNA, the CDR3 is TGTGCCAGCAGTAAACAGGGCGTGGGTGAGCAGTTCTTC. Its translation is CASSKQGVGEQFF.

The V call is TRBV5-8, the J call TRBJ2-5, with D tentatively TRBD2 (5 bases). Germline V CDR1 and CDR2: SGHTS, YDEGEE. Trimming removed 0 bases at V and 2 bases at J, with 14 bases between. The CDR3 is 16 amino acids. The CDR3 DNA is TGTGCCAGCAGCTTGGGGAGCACGTCGGGGCAAGAGACCCAGTACTTC. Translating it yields CASSLGSTSGQETQYF.

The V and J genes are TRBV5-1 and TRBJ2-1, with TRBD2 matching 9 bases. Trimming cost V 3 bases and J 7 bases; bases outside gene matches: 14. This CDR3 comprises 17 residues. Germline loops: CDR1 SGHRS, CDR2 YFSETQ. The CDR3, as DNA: TGCGCCAGCAGCTCCCGGGATAGCGGGGGCCTCGCAAATGAGCAGTTCTTC. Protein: CASSSRDSGGLANEQFF.